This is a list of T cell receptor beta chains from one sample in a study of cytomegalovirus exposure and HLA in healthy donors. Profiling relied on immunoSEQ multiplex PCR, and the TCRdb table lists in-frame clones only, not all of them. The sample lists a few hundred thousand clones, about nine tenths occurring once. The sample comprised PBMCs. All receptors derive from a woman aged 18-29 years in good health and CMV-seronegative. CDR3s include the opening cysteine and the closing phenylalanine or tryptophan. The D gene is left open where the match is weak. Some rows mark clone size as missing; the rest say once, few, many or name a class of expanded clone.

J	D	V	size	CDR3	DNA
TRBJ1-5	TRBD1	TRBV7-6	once	CASSRGIGGAPNQPQHF	TGTGCCAGCAGCCGGGGTATAGGGGGCGCCCCTAATCAGCCCCAGCATTTT
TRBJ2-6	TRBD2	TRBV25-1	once	CASSETGGGSGANVLTF	TGTGCCAGCAGTGAAACCGGGGGGGGCTCTGGGGCCAACGTCCTGACTTTC
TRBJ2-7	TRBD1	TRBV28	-	CASSFKFGTAEQYF	TGTGCCAGCAGTTTTAAGTTTGGGACAGCGGAGCAGTACTTC
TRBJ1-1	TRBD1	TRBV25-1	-	CASRPGQGFPAEAFF	TGTGCCAGCAGGCCGGGACAGGGGTTTCCGGCTGAAGCTTTCTTT
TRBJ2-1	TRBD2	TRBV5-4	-	CASSLRLAGGYNEQFF	TGTGCCAGCAGCTTAAGGCTAGCGGGAGGTTACAATGAGCAGTTCTTC
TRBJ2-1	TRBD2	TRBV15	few	CATSRDSRSGEVQFF	TGTGCCACCAGCAGAGATTCCCGTAGCGGGGAGGTGCAGTTCTTC
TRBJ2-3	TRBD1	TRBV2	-	CARGGQGATDTQYF	TGTGCCAGGGGGGGACAGGGGGCGACAGATACGCAGTATTTT
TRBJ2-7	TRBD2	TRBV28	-	CASSGLADSYEQYF	TGTGCCAGCAGCGGACTAGCGGACTCCTACGAGCAGTACTTC
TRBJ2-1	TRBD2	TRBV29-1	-	CSVLTSGMSPNEQFF	TGCAGCGTCCTGACTAGCGGGATGTCCCCCAATGAGCAGTTCTTC
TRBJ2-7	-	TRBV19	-	CASSGAEGLSYEQYF	TGTGCCTCTTCTGGGGCGGAGGGCCTTTCCTACGAGCAGTACTTC
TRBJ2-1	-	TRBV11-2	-	CASSGLPDGGMGNEQFF	TGTGCCAGCAGCGGCCTACCCGATGGCGGGATGGGTAATGAGCAGTTCTTC
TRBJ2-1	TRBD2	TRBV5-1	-	CASSQTSGSYNEQFF	TGCGCCAGCAGCCAGACTAGCGGGAGCTACAATGAGCAGTTCTTC
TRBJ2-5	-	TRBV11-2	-	CASSLVAVPQETQYF	TGTGCCAGCAGCTTAGTGGCCGTCCCCCAAGAGACCCAGTACTTC
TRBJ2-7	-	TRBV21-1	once	CASSPLGQVIHEQYF	TGTGCCAGCAGCCCGCTGGGACAGGTCATCCACGAGCAGTACTTC